This T cell receptor (beta chain) is drawn from a study of blood T cell repertoires in COVID-19. In the study overall: PBMCs, B-cell-depleted T cells, or T cells provided the cDNA or gDNA that made up the material.

As handled by the study authors: Amplification with reference gene primers provided the estimates of nucleated cell counts. Only in-frame clones appear in the TCRdb table, and some are missing; sequencing was by immunoSEQ multiplex PCR. For V, J and clone size, that table is used; D and trimming come from the DNA. Counted here are about 130,000 clones, more than 75% occurring once; the ten biggest clones make up 5%. Enrolment of Seattle patients took place during active infection, and they were followed longitudinally. This clone was counted once. This CDR3 region has 19 residues. The V end was cut by 3 bases, the J end by 0 bases, with 21 bases between. Germline CDR1 DFQATT, CDR2 SNEGSKA (reference sequence).

This TCR derives from a woman in her 70s with COVID-19, enrolled during active disease. The chain is built from TRBV20-1 and TRBJ2-6; a possible D gene is TRBD2 (5 bases). Sequenced input: peripheral blood. In nucleotides, the CDR3 is TGCAGTGCTAGTAAGCCGTCCCGGGGATCAAGCTCTGGGGCCAACGTCCTGACTTTC. The encoded protein is CSASKPSRGSSSGANVLTF.